The TCR beta chain under discussion was sequenced for a study of T cell changes during pregnancy in multiple sclerosis. The table came from immunoSEQ multiplex PCR; TCRdb's copy has only in-frame clones and leaves some out. The table lists fewer than 80,000 clones, approximately 95% of them singletons. The CDR3 extends over 18 amino acids. Trimming cost V 0 bases and J 5 bases; bases outside gene matches: 12. Germline CDR1 is SGHRS and CDR2 is YFSETQ. This receptor was taken from a female donor with multiple sclerosis, enrolled in a pregnancy study. V gene TRBV5-1 combines with J gene TRBJ2-2; 8 nucleotides line up with TRBD1. The sequencing here drew on CD4+ T cells from peripheral blood mononuclear cells, taken after pregnancy. DNA of the CDR3: TGCGCCAGCAGCTTGGAATACAGGGGGAGTCTTAGGACCGGGGAGCTGTTTTTT. This encodes CASSLEYRGSLRTGELFF. Drawing the rest from reference TRBV5-1 and TRBJ2-2, the complete variable domain is KAGVTQTPRYLIKTRGQQVTLSCSPISGHRSVSWYQQTPGQGLQFLFEYFSETQRNKGNFPGRFSGRQFSNSRSEMNVSTLELGDSALYLCASSLEYRGSLRTGELFFGEGSRLTVL.